Presented here are 13 T cell receptor beta chains from one specimen sequenced in a study of blood T cells in healthy people across ages. The authors ran a second PCR of about 7 to 12 cycles using a sample-barcoded 5' primer and a J-beta primer mix. TCRdb reprocessed the 5' RACE reads with MiXCR, giving one entry per CDR3 protein. This table holds 910,000 or so distinct CDR3 sequences, roughly 50% found once. The specimen sequenced was blood. These receptors originate from an older woman in good health.

The chain is built from TRBV28 and TRBJ2-6, with unresolved D. Looked up from germline, CDR1 is MDHEN and CDR2 is SYDVKM. The CDR3 runs 16 residues. V was trimmed by 10 bases and J by 0 bases, leaving 16 bases between them. This chain's CDR3 is CATRRAPISGANVLTF. The CDR3 DNA is TGTGCCACCCGACGGGCCCCTATCTCTGGGGCCAACGTCCTGACTTTC.

The J gene is TRBJ1-5, the V gene TRBV10-3, with D hard to call. The germline V gene encodes CDR1 ENHRY and CDR2 SYGVKD. The CDR3 runs 13 residues. Trimming shortened V by 8 bases and J by 8 bases, and 16 bases separated the two germline ends. This chain's CDR3 is CAIRPGPSEPQHF. The CDR3 bases are TGTGCCATCCGTCCAGGCCCTTCCGAGCCCCAGCATTTT.

This clonotype was found once. The chain employs TRBV12-3 or TRBV12-4 and TRBJ2-3; D gene unclear. V lost 5 bases to trimming and J lost 4 bases, with 13 bases between them. This CDR3 comprises 14 residues. This CDR3 reads CASSPSVGSDTQYF. The CDR3 DNA reads TGTGCCAGCAGTCCCTCAGTGGGTTCAGATACGCAGTATTTT.

The rearrangement joins TRBV13 to TRBJ1-2; TRBD1 agrees at 7 bases. The CDR3 extends over 15 amino acids. After removal of 6 bases from V and 2 bases from J, the junction contained 9 bases not matched to a gene. Germline-derived CDR1 and CDR2 are PRHDT and FYEKMQ (reference sequence). CDR3 in DNA: TGTGCCAGCAGTAATAGACAGGGTTCCAACTATGGCTACACCTTC. Its protein product is CASSNRQGSNYGYTF.

The chain has TRBV3-1 and TRBJ2-4; TRBD2 matches 7 bases. The J call may be mistaken, given a closer DNA end match to TRBJ2-7. This CDR3 is built from 16 residues. The germline CDR1 and CDR2 sequences are LGHDT and YNNKEL (reference sequence). The CDR3 DNA follows: TGTGCCAGCAGCCAAGGGTGGGCTAGCGGCGCCTACGAGCAGTACTTC. This translates into CASSQGWASGAYEQYF.

The rearrangement links TRBV20-1 to TRBJ2-7, with no clear D. Germline CDR1 reads DFQATT; CDR2 reads SNEGSKA (reference sequence). CDR3 length: 15 amino acids. The V end lost 1 base, the J end lost 1 base, and 14 bases lay between the germline ends. CDR3 sequence (DNA): TGCAGTGCTAGAGGGCGAAAGTCGGGTTCCTACGAGCAGTACTTC. Its translation: CSARGRKSGSYEQYF.

This clonotype was seen a few times. The chain uses TRBV4-1 and TRBJ1-2; no reliable D call. This CDR3 region has 15 residues. Trimming pared 1 base from V and 4 bases from J, leaving 13 bases between. The germline V gene has CDR1 MGHRA and CDR2 YSYEKL. CDR3 loop: CASSQGQEVIYGYTF. The CDR3 nucleotides read TGCGCCAGCAGCCAAGGCCAGGAGGTGATCTATGGCTACACCTTC.

The genes are TRBV12-3 or TRBV12-4 and TRBJ1-2, with unresolved D. With 5 bases removed from V and 13 bases from J, the gap between germline ends came to 5 bases. This CDR3 spans 8 amino acids. The CDR3 sequence is CASSPGTF. The CDR3 DNA sequence: TGTGCCAGCAGTCCCGGCACCTTC.

The chain has TRBV7-2 and TRBJ2-4; tentatively, D is TRBD1 or TRBD2 (5 bases each). Judging by the DNA end, TRBJ2-7 fits better; the J call may be wrong. The CDR3 is 15 residues long. Per germline, CDR1 SGHTA and CDR2 FQGNSA. The CDR3 region is CASSVTGTDVYEQYF. In DNA form, the CDR3 reads TGTGCCAGCAGCGTAACCGGGACCGATGTCTACGAGCAGTACTTC.

The genes are TRBV11-1 and TRBJ2-7; 8 bases map to TRBD2. Trimming took 2 bases from V and 6 from J; bases not matched to a gene: 6. This CDR3 has 14 residues. CDR1 SGHAT and CDR2 FQDESV come from the germline V gene (reference sequence). The CDR3: CASSLWREVGEQYF. The CDR3 DNA sequence: TGTGCCAGCAGCTTATGGCGGGAGGTTGGCGAGCAGTACTTC. The full variable domain, with the rest looked up from reference TRBV11-1 and TRBJ2-7, is EAEVAQSPRYKITEKSQAVAFWCDPISGHATLYWYRQILGQGPELLVQFQDESVVDDSQLPKDRFSAERLKGVDSTLKIQPAELGDSAMYLCASSLWREVGEQYFGPGTRLTVT.

V usage is TRBV3-1 and J usage is TRBJ2-3; TRBD1 aligns across 8 bases. Germline-derived CDR1 and CDR2 are LGHDT and YNNKEL (reference sequence). There are 13 residues in the CDR3. V gave up 8 bases and J gave up 7 bases; unmatched junction bases: 8. CDR3 DNA sequence: TGTGCCAGCGGAGGACAGGGAGCCCATACGCAGTATTTT. As protein: CASGGQGAHTQYF.

The chain employs TRBV5-8 and TRBJ2-3, with 7 bases fitting TRBD1. Per the germline V gene, CDR1 is SGHTS and CDR2 is YDEGEE. Trimming cost V 4 bases and J 7 bases; bases outside gene matches: 12. This CDR3 is built from 15 residues. The CDR3 region has the DNA TGTGCCAGCAGCCTTAGGGGGCGGACCACTTATACGCAGTATTTT. Its translation is CASSLRGRTTYTQYF. The full variable domain, completed using reference TRBV5-8 and TRBJ2-3, is EAGVTQSPTHLIKTRGQQATLRCSPISGHTSVYWYQQALGLGLQFLLWYDEGEERNRGNFPPRFSGRQFPNYSSELNVNALELEDSALYLCASSLRGRTTYTQYFGPGTRLTVL.

This chain uses TRBV11-2 with TRBJ1-2; 8 bases match TRBD1. This CDR3 is 14 amino acids long. The trim removed 2 bases at V and 5 bases at J, leaving 4 bases unmatched. Germline V lookup: CDR1 SGHAT, CDR2 FQNNGV. In nucleotides, the CDR3 is TGTGCCAGCAGCTTATCGCAGGGGGCTTATGGCTACACCTTC. Amino acids: CASSLSQGAYGYTF.